The subject of this entry is one TCR beta chain. Sequenced by immunoSEQ multiplex PCR; TCRdb stores in-frame clones only, minus some. The sample has almost 300,000 clones; roughly 86% are singletons. The source of the sample is a study of blood T cell repertoires in COVID-19. Study at large: Samples representing acute and convalescent COVID-19 were sourced from the United States, Italy and Spain.

CDR1 is SQVTM, CDR2 ANQGSEA, per germline. Trimming shortened V by 6 bases and J by 2 bases, and 13 bases separated the two germline ends. The CDR3 is made up of 13 amino acids. The sequenced material came from peripheral blood. The chain carries TRBV29-1 and TRBJ1-2; maybe TRBD1 (5 bases). The receptor was isolated from a woman between 25 and 40 years old with COVID-19, enrolled during active disease. CDR3 sequence: CSVGDSVNYGYTF. The CDR3 bases are TGCAGCGTCGGTGACAGTGTCAACTATGGCTACACCTTC.